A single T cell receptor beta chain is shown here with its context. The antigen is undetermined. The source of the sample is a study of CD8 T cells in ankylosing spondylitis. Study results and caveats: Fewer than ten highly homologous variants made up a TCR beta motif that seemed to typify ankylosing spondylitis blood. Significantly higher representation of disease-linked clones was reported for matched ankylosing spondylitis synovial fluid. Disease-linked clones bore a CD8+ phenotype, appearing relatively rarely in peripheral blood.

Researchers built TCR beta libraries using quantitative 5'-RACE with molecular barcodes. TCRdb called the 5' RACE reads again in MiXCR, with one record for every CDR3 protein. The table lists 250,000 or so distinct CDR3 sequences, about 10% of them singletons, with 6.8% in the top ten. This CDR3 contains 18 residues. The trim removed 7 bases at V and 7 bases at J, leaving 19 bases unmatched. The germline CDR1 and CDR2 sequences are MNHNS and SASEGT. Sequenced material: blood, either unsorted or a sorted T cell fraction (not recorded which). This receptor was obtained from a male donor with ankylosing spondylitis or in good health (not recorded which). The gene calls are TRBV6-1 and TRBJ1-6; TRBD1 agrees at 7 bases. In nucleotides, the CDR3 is TGTGCCAGCACGAGCCTGTTTTCTACGACAGGGAGGAATTCACCCCTCCACTTT. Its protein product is CASTSLFSTTGRNSPLHF.